This section outlines one T cell receptor (beta chain) sequence together with its context. The assay was immunoSEQ multiplex PCR, and TCRdb's table has in-frame clones only and misses some. The table includes roughly 150,000 clones, approximately 80% detected once. The data derive from a study of blood T cell repertoires in COVID-19. CDR3 length equals 14 residues. With 7 bases clipped from V and 10 bases from J, the junction kept 8 bases outside the gene matches. Germline lookup yields CDR1 MNHEY and CDR2 SVGAGI. Sequenced sample: PBMCs or T cells enriched from blood (not recorded which). The origin of this receptor is a man in his 70s who had been exposed to COVID-19. V gene TRBV6-5 combines with J gene TRBJ2-6; 9 nucleotides agree with TRBD1. CDR3 residues: CASKRDRESNVLTF. The CDR3 nucleotides are TGTGCCAGCAAAAGGGACAGGGAAAGTAACGTCCTGACTTTC.